This T cell receptor beta chain was sequenced during a study of OX40 agonist ivuxolimab in advanced cancers. Background on the study: Patients took ivuxolimab, an agonistic anti-OX40 (CD134) antibody. Averaging 60 years in age, with a range of about 23 to 79, the cohort was around 83% male.

Trimming took 3 bases from V and 7 from J; bases not matched to a gene: 6. The CDR3 is made up of 14 amino acids. Germline V gene sequence: CDR1 SGDLS, CDR2 YYNGEE. This clone appeared a single time. Its antigen is undetermined. TCRdb's table, derived via immunoSEQ multiplex PCR, lists solely in-frame clones and lacks some. The sample gives about 70,000 clones, roughly 85% of which show up once; roughly 6.2% is in the top ten. Study-level points and caveats: More expanded clones were found, on average, in CD8+ than in CD4+ T cells.

This specimen consisted of CD4+ or CD8+ T cells sorted from blood, obtained in a trial of the OX40 agonist ivuxolimab. The source of this sequence is an adult with an advanced solid tumor such as melanoma, head and neck, liver or kidney cancer. This rearrangement joins TRBV9 to TRBJ2-1, with 8 bases that match TRBD2. The CDR3 coding sequence is TGTGCCAGCAGCGCAGAGCGGGGGATGAATGAGCAGTTCTTC. This sequence encodes CASSAERGMNEQFF.